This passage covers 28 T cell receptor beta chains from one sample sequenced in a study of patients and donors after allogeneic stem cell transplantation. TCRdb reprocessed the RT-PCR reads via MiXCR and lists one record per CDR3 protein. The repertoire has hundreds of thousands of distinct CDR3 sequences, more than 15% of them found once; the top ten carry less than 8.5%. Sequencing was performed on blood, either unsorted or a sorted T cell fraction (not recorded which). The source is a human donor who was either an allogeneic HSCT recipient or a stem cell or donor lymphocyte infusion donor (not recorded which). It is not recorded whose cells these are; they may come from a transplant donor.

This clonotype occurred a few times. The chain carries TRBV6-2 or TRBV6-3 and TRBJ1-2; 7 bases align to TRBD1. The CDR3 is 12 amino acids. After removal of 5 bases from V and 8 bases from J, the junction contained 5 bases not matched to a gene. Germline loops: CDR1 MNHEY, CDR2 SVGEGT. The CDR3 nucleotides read TGTGCCAGCAGTCGGAACAGGGGCGGCTACACCTTC. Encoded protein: CASSRNRGGYTF.

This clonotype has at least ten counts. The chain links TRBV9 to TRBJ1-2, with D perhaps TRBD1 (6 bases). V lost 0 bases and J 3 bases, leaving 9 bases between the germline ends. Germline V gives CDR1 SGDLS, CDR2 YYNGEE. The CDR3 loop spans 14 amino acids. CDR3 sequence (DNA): TGTGCCAGCAGCGTAGGGGACAACTACTATGGCTACACCTTC. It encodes CASSVGDNYYGYTF.

CDR3 residues: CSAVLANEQYF. In DNA form, the CDR3 reads TGCAGTGCTGTACTAGCAAACGAGCAGTACTTC. V usage is TRBV20-1 and J usage is TRBJ2-7, with D possibly being TRBD2 (6 bases). From germline, CDR1 is DFQATT and CDR2 SNEGSKA (reference sequence). V was pared by 5 bases and J by 5 bases, with 10 bases between. This CDR3 has 11 residues.

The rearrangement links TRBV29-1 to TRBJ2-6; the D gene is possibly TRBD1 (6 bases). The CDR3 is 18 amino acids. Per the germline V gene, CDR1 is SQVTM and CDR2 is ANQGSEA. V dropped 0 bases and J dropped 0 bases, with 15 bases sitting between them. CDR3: CSVEEATGPLSGANVLTF. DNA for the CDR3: TGCAGCGTTGAAGAGGCGACAGGCCCCCTCTCTGGGGCCAACGTCCTGACTTTC.

The DNA of the CDR3 is TGTGCCAGCAGCCAGGGGACTTCCGGGGAGCTGTTTTTT. It is translated as CASSQGTSGELFF. The chain has TRBV3-1 and TRBJ2-2; D may be TRBD2 (6 bases). The V gene's germline CDR1 is LGHDT and CDR2 YNNKEL (reference sequence). V lost 3 bases and J lost 6, with 8 bases in between. CDR3 length equals 13 residues.

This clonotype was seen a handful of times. The CDR3 region has the DNA TGCGCCAGCAGCCAAGATCGAGGGGGGAAAACCACAGATACGCAGTATTTT. Protein: CASSQDRGGKTTDTQYF. The rearrangement uses TRBV4-3 and TRBJ2-3, with D perhaps matching TRBD1 or TRBD2 (6 bases each). The CDR3 covers 17 residues. CDR1 is LGHNA, CDR2 YSLEER, per germline. V was pared by 0 bases and J by 2 bases, with 15 bases between.

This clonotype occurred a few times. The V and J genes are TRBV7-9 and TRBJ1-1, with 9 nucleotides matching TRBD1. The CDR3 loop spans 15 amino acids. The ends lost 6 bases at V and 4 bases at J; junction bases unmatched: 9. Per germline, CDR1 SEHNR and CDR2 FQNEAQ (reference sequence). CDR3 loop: CASRPTGGMGTEAFF. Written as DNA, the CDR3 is TGTGCCAGCAGGCCAACAGGGGGCATGGGCACTGAAGCTTTCTTT.

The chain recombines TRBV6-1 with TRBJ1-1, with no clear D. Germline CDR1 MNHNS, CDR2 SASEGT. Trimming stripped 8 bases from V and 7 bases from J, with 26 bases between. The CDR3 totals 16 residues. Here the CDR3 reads CASSLLGIGDEIEAFF. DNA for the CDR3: TGTGCCAGCTCACTCCTCGGGATTGGGGATGAAATTGAAGCTTTCTTT.

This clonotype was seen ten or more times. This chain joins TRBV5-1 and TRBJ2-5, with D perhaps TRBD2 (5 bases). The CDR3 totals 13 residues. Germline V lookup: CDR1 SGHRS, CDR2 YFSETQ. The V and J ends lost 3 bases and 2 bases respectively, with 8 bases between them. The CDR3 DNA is TGCGCCAGCAGCTCGGGGATTCAAGAGACCCAGTACTTC. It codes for CASSSGIQETQYF.

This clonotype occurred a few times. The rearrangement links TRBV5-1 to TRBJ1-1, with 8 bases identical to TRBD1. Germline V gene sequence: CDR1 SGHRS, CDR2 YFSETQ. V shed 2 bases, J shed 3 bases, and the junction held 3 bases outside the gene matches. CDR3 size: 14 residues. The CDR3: CASSFDRGYTEAFF. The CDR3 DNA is TGCGCCAGCAGCTTCGACAGGGGTTACACTGAAGCTTTCTTT.

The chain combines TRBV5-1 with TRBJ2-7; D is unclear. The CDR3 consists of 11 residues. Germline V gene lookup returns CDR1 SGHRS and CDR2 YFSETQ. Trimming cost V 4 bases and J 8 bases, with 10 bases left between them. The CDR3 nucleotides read TGCGCCAGCAGCCTAGGACGGAAGCAGTACTTC. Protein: CASSLGRKQYF.

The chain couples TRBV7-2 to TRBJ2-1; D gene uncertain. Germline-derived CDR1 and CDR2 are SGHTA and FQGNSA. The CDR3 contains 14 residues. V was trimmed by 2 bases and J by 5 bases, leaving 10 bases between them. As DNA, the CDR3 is TGTGCCAGCAGCTTAAGGTGGGCGGACAATGAGCAGTTCTTC. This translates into CASSLRWADNEQFF.

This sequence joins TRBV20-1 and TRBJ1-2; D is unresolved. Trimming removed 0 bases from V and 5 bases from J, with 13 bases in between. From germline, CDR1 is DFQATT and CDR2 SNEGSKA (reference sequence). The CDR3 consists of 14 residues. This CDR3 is CSAREEQRRYGYTF. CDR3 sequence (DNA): TGCAGTGCTAGAGAGGAACAGCGACGGTATGGCTACACCTTC.

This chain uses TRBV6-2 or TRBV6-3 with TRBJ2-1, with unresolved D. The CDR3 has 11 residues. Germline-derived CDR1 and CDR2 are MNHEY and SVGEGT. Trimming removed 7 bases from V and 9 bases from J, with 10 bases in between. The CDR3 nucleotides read TGTGCCAGCACTTCGGGTCGTGAGCAGTTCTTC. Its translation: CASTSGREQFF.

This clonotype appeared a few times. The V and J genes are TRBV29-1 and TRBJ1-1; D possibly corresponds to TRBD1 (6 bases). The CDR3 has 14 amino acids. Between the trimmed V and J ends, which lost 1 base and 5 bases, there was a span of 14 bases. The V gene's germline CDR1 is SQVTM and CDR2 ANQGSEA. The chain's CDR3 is CSVEGPGGATEAFF. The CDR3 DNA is TGCAGCGTTGAAGGACCGGGGGGCGCGACTGAAGCTTTCTTT.

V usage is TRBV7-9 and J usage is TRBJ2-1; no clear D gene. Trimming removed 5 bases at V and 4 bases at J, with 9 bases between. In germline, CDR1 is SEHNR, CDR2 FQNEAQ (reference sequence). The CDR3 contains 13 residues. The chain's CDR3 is CASSPWRYNEQFF. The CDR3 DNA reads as TGTGCCAGCAGCCCCTGGCGGTACAATGAGCAGTTCTTC.

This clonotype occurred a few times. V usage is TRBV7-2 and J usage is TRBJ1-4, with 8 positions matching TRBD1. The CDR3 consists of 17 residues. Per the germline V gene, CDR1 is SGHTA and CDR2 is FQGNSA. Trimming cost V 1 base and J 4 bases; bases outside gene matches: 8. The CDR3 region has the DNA TGTGCCAGCAGCTTAGTCCCTGACAGGGGAATTAATGAAAAACTGTTTTTT. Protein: CASSLVPDRGINEKLFF.

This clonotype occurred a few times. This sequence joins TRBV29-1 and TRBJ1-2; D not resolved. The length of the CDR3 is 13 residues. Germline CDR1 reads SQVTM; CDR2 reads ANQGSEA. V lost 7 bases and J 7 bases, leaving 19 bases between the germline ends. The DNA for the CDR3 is TGCAGCGCTCCGACCGGGAAAGCCGCTGGCTACACCTTC. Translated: CSAPTGKAAGYTF.

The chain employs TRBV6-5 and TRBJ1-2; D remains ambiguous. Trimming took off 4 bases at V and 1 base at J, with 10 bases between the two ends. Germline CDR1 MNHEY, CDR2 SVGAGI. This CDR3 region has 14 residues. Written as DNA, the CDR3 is TGTGCCAGCAGTTCGTCCGGCATTAACTATGGCTACACCTTC. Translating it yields CASSSSGINYGYTF.

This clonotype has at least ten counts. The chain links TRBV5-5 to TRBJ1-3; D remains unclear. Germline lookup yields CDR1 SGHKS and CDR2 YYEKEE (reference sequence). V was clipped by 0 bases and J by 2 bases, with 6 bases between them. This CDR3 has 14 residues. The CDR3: CASSLAGAGNTIYF. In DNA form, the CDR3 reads TGTGCCAGCAGCTTGGCGGGCGCTGGAAACACCATATATTTT. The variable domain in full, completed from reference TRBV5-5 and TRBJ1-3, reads DAGVTQSPTHLIKTRGQQVTLRCSPISGHKSVSWYQQVLGQGPQFIFQYYEKEERGRGNFPDRFSARQFPNYSSELNVNALLLGDSALYLCASSLAGAGNTIYFGEGSWLTVV.

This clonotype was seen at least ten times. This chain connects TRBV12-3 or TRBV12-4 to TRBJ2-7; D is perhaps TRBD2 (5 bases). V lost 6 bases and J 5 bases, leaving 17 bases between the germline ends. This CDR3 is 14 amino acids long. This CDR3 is CASSPPGLAHEQYF. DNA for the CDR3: TGTGCCAGCAGCCCACCCGGGCTAGCTCACGAGCAGTACTTC.

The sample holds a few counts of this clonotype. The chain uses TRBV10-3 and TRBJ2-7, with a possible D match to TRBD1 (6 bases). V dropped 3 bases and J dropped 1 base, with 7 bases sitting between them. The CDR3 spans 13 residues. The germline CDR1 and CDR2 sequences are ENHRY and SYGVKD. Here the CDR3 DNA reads TGTGCCATCAGTGAAGGGGGTTCCTACGAGCAGTACTTC. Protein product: CAISEGGSYEQYF.

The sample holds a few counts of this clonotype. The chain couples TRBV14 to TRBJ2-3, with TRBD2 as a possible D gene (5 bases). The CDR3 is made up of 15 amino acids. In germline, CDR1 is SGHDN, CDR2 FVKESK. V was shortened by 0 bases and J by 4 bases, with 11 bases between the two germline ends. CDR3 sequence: CASSQDPLAADTQYF. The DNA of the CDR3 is TGTGCCAGCAGCCAAGACCCCCTAGCCGCAGATACGCAGTATTTT. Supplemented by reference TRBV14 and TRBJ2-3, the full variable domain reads EAGVTQFPSHSVIEKGQTVTLRCDPISGHDNLYWYRRVMGKEIKFLLHFVKESKQDESGMPNNRFLAERTGGTYSTLKVQPAELEDSGVYFCASSQDPLAADTQYFGPGTRLTVL.

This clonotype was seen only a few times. CDR3 sequence reads: CAIGATGNTEAFF. The CDR3, as DNA: TGTGCCATCGGGGCGACAGGTAACACTGAAGCTTTCTTT. This chain links TRBV12-3 or TRBV12-4 with TRBJ1-1; TRBD1 might be the D (6 bases). Trimming pared 10 bases from V and 2 bases from J, leaving 14 bases between. The CDR3 contains 13 residues.

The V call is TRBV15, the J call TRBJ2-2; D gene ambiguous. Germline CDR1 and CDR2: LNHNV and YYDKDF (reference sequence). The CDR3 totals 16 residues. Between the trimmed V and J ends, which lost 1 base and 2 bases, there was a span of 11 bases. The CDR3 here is CATSRGSGHNTGELFF. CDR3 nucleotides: TGTGCCACCAGCAGAGGATCAGGTCACAACACCGGGGAGCTGTTTTTT.

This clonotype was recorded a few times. The CDR3 coding sequence is TGTGCCAGCAAGCTACACGAGGACAGAAGACAAGAGACCCAGTACTTC. Translating it yields CASKLHEDRRQETQYF. The chain links TRBV28 to TRBJ2-5, with D possibly matching TRBD1 (6 bases). V dropped 7 bases and J dropped 2 bases, with 20 bases sitting between them. Germline assignment: CDR1 MDHEN and CDR2 SYDVKM. This CDR3 contains 16 residues.

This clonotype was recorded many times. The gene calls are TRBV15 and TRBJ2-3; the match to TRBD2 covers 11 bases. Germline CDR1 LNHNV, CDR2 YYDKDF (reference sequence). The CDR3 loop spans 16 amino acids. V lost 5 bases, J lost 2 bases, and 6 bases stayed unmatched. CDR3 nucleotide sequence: TGTGCCACCAGCTCGGGGACTAGCGGACTCACAGATACGCAGTATTTT. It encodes CATSSGTSGLTDTQYF.

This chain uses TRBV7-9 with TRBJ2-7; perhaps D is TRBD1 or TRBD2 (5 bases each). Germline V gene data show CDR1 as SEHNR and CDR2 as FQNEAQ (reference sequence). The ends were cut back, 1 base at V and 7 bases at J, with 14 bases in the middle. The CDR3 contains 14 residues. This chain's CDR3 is CASSLGEGTGEQYF. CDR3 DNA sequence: TGTGCCAGCAGCTTAGGAGAGGGGACCGGGGAGCAGTACTTC.